This T cell receptor (beta chain) is drawn from a study of beta chain features in type 1 diabetes. Turning to the study itself: The study found patients and healthy donors alike in age, gender and cell yields.

Between the trimmed V and J ends, which lost 6 bases and 2 bases, there was a span of 14 bases. CDR1 is MNHNS and CDR2 is SASEGT in the germline V gene. The CDR3 contains 15 residues. This clone was seen more than once but under ten times. Antigen unknown. Expressed TCRB transcripts were sequenced, since all the RNA that had been isolated was reverse transcribed. Roughly 3.6 million reads on average were seen across naive, central memory and regulatory T cell samples. Profiling relied on immunoSEQ multiplex PCR, and the TCRdb table lists in-frame clones only, not all of them. The data contain about 700,000 clones, roughly 13% of them seen just once; the ten biggest clones take up approximately 0.022%. Findings and caveats of the study: Researchers report that Type 1 diabetes patients had moderately but significantly shorter TCRB CDR3s across all four CD4+ subsets. Possible PCR preference for shorter templates applied equally to patients and controls.

The sequence derives from a man between 18 and 35 years old with type 1 diabetes. The genes are TRBV6-1 and TRBJ2-1, with TRBD2 as a possible D gene (6 bases). What was sequenced was naive CD4+ T cells from blood. DNA of the CDR3: TGTGCCAGCAGGACATCGGGACTTCCCTACAATGAGCAGTTCTTC. Translation gives CASRTSGLPYNEQFF.